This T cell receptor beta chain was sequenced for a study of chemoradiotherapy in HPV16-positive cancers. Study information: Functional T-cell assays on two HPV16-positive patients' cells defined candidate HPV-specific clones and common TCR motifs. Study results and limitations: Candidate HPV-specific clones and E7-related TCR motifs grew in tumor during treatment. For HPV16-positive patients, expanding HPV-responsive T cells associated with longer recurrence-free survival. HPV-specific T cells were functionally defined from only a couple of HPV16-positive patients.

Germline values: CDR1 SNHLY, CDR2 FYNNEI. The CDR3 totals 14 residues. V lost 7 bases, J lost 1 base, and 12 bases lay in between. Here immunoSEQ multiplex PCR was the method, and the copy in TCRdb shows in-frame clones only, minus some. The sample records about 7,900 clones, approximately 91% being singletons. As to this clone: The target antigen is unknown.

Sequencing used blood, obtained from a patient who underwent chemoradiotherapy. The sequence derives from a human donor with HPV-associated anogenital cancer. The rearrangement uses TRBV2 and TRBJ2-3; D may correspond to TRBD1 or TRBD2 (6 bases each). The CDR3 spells CASKERGGTDTQYF. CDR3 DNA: TGTGCCAGCAAAGAAAGGGGGGGCACAGATACGCAGTATTTT.